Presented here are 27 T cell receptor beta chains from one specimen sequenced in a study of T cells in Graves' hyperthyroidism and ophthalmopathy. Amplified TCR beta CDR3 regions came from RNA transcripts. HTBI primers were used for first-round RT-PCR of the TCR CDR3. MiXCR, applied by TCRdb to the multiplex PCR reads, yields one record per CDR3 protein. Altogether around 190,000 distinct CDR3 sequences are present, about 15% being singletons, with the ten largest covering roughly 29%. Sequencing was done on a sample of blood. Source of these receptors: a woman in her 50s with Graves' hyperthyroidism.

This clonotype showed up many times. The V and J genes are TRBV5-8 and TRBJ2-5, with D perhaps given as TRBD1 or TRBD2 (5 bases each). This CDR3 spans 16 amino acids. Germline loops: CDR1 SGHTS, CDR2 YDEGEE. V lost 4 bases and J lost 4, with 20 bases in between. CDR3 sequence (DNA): TGTGCCAGCAGCCTACCCCCGGGGCGGAGGAGAGAGACCCAGTACTTC. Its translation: CASSLPPGRRRETQYF.

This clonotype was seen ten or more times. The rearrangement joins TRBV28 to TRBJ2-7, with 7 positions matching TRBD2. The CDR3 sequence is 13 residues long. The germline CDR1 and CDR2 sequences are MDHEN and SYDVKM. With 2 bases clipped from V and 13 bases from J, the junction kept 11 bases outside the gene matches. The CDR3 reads CASSLDVGGTGYF. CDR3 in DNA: TGTGCCAGCAGTTTAGACGTCGGGGGGACGGGTTACTTC. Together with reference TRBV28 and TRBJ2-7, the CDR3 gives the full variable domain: DVKVTQSSRYLVKRTGEKVFLECVQDMDHENMFWYRQDPGLGLRLIYFSYDVKMKEKGDIPEGYSVSREKKERFSLILESASTNQTSMYLCASSLDVGGTGYFGPGTRLTVT.

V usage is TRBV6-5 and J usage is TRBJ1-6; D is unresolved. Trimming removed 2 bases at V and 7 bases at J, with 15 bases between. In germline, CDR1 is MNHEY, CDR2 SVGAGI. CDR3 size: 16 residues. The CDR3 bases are TGTGCCAGCAGTTACGGTCGGGTCGGAGGGAATTCACCCCTCCACTTT. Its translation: CASSYGRVGGNSPLHF.

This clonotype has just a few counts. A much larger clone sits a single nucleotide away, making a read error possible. The CDR3 coding sequence is TGTGCCGGTAGTATAGGAGGGGGTGAAACTGAAGCTTTCTTT. It yields the protein CAGSIGGGETEAFF. The rearrangement links TRBV19 to TRBJ1-1; D might be TRBD1 (6 bases). The CDR3 runs 14 residues. Germline assignment: CDR1 LNHDA and CDR2 SQIVND (reference sequence).

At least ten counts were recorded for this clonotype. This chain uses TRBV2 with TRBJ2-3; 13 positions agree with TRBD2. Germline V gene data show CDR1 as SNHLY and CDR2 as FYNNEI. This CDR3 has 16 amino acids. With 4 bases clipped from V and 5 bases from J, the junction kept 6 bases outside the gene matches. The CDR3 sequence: CASSATSGGSKDTQYF. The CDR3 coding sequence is TGTGCCAGCAGTGCGACTAGCGGGGGGTCTAAAGATACGCAGTATTTT. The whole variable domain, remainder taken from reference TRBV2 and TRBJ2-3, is EPEVTQTPSHQVTQMGQEVILRCVPISNHLYFYWYRQILGQKVEFLVSFYNNEISEKSEIFDDQFSVERPDGSNFTLKIRSTKLEDSAMYFCASSATSGGSKDTQYFGPGTRLTVL.

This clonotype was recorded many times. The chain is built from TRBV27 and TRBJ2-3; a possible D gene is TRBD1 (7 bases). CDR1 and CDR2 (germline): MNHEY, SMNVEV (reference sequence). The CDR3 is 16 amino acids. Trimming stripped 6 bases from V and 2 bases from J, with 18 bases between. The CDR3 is CASSRSRGVVTDTQYF. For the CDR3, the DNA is TGTGCCAGCAGCCGAAGCAGGGGGGTGGTCACAGATACGCAGTATTTT.

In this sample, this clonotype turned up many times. CDR3 protein: CASSLNRGVQPQHF. The DNA of the CDR3 is TGTGCCAGCAGTTTAAATAGGGGCGTTCAGCCCCAGCATTTT. The chain recombines TRBV27 with TRBJ1-5; D is perhaps TRBD1 (5 bases). V shed 2 bases and J shed 6 bases, with 11 bases lying between them. This CDR3 has 14 amino acids. CDR1 is MNHEY and CDR2 is SMNVEV in the germline V gene (reference sequence).

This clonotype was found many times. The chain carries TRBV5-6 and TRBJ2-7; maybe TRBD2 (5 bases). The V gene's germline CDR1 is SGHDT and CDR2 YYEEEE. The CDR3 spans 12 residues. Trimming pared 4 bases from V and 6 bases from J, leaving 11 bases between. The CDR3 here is CASSPGGGEQYF. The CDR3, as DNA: TGTGCCAGCAGCCCAGGAGGTGGCGAGCAGTACTTC.

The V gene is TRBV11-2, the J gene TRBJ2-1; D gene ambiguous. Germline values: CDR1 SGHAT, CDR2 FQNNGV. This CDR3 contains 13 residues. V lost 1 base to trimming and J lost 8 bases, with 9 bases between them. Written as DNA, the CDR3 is TGTGCCAGCAGCTTAGGCCTTCCCCATGAGCAGTTCTTC. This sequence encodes CASSLGLPHEQFF. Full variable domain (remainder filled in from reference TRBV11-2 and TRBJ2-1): EAGVAQSPRYKIIEKRQSVAFWCNPISGHATLYWYQQILGQGPKLLIQFQNNGVVDDSQLPKDRFSAERLKGVDSTLKIQPAKLEDSAVYLCASSLGLPHEQFFGPGTRLTVL.

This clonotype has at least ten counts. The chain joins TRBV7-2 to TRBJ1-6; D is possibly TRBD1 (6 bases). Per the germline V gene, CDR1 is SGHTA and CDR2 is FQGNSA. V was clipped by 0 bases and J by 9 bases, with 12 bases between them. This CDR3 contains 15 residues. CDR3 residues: CASSLAQGLGSPLHF. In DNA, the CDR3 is TGTGCCAGCAGCTTAGCACAGGGTCTCGGTTCACCCCTCCACTTT.

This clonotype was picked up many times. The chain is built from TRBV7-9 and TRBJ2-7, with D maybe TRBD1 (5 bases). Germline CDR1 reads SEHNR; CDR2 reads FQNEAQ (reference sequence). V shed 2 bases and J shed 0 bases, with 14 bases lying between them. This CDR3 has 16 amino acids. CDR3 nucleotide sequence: TGTGCCAGCAGCTTAAGTGCAGGGTTTTTCTCCTACGAGCAGTACTTC. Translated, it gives CASSLSAGFFSYEQYF.

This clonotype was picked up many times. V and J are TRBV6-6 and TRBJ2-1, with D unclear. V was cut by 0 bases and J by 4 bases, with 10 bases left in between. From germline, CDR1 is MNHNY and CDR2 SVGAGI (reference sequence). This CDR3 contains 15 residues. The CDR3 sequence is CASSYSGQVYNEQFF. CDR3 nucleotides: TGTGCCAGCAGTTACTCAGGTCAGGTTTACAATGAGCAGTTCTTC.

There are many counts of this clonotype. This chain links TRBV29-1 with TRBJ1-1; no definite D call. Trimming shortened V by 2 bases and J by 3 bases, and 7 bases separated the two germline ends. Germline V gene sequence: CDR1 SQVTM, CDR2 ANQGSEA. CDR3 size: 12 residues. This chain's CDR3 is CSVEFGDTEAFF. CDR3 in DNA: TGCAGCGTTGAATTTGGGGACACTGAAGCTTTCTTT.

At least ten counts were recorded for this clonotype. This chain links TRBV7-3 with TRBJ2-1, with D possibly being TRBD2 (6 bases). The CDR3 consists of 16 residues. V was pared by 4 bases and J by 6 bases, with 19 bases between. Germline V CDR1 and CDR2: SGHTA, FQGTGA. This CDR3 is CASSSTGGAWGNEQFF. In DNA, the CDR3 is TGTGCCAGCAGCTCCACGGGCGGGGCCTGGGGCAATGAGCAGTTCTTC.

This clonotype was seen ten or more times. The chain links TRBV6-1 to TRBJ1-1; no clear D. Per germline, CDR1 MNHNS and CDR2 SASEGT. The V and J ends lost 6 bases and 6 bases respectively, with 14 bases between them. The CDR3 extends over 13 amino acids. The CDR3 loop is CASSDYRASEAFF. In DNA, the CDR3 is TGTGCCAGCAGCGATTATCGAGCGTCTGAAGCTTTCTTT.

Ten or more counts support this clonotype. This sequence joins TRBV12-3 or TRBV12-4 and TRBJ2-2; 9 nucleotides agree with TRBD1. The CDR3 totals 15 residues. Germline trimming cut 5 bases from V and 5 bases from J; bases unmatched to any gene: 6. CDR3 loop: CASSKAGTGTGELFF. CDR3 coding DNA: TGTGCCAGCAGTAAGGCCGGGACAGGGACCGGGGAGCTGTTTTTT.

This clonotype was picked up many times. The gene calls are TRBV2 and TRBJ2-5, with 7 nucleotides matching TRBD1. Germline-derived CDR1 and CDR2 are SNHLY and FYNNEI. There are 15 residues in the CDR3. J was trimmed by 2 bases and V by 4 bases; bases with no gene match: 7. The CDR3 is CASSGQGYRQETQYF. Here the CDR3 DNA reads TGTGCCAGCAGTGGACAGGGATATAGACAAGAGACCCAGTACTTC.

CDR3 region: CASSGPRGNTDTQYF. Here the CDR3 DNA reads TGTGCCAGCAGTGGGCCTAGGGGGAACACAGATACGCAGTATTTT. V is TRBV12-3 or TRBV12-4 and J is TRBJ2-3; a possible D gene is TRBD1 (6 bases). V dropped 5 bases and J dropped 2 bases, with 14 bases sitting between them. There are 15 residues in the CDR3.

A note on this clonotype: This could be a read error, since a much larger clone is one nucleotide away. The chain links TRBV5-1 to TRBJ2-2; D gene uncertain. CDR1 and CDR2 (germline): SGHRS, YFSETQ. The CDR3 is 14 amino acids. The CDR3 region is CVSSLVPASGELFF. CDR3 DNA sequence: TGCGTCAGCAGCTTGGTTCCGGCGTCCGGGGAGCTGTTTTTT.

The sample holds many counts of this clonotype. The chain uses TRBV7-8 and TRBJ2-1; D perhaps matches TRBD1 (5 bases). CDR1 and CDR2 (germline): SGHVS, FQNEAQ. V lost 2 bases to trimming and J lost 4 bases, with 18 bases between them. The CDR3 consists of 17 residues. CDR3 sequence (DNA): TGTGCCAGCAGCTTACAGGGTATAGGCCCGCAATACAATGAGCAGTTCTTC. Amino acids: CASSLQGIGPQYNEQFF.

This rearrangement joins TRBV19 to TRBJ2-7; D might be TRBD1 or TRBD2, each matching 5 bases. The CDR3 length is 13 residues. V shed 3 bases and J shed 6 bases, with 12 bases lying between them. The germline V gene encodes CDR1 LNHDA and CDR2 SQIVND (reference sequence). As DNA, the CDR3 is TGTGCCAGTAGTATGGGGGTTTTGGGCGAGCAGTACTTC. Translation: CASSMGVLGEQYF.

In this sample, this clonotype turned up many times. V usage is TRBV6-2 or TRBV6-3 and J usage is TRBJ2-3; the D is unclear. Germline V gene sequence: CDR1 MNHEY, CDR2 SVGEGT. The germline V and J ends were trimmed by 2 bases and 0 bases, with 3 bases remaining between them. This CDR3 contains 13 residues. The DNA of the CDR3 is TGTGCCAGCAGTTACCCTAGCACAGATACGCAGTATTTT. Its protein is CASSYPSTDTQYF.

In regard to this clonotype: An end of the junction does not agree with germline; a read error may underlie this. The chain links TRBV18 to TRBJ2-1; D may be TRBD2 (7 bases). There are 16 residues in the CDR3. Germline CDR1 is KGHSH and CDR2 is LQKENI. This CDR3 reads CASSPRGALLYNEQFF. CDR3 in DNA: TGTGCCAGCTCCCCACGGGGGGCACTTCTCTACAATGAGCAGTTCTTC.

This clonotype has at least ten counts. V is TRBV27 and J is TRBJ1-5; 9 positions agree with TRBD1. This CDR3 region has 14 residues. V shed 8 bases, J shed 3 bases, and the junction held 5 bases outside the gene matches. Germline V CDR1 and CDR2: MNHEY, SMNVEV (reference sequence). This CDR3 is CASPGTGTNQPQHF. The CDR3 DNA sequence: TGTGCCAGCCCCGGGACAGGGACCAATCAGCCCCAGCATTTT.

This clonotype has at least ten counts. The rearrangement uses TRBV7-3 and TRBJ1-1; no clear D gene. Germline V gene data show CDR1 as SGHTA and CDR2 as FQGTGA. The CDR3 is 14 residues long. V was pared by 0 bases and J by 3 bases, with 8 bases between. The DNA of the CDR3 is TGTGCCAGCAGCTTAACCGGCGGAGACACTGAAGCTTTCTTT. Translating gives CASSLTGGDTEAFF.

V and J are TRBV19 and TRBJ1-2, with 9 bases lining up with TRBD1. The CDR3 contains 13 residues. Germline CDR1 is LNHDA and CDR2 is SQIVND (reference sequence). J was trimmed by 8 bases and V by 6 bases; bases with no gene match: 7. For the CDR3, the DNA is TGTGCCAGTAGAATACAGGGGGCTGGCGGCTACACCTTC. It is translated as CASRIQGAGGYTF.

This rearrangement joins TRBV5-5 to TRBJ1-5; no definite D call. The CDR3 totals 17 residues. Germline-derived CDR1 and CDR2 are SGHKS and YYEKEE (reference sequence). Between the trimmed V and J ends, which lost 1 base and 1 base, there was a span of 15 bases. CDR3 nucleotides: TGTGCCAGCAGCTTGAGGCCGACCACTTACAGCAATCAGCCCCAGCATTTT. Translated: CASSLRPTTYSNQPQHF. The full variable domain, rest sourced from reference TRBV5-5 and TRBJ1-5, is DAGVTQSPTHLIKTRGQQVTLRCSPISGHKSVSWYQQVLGQGPQFIFQYYEKEERGRGNFPDRFSARQFPNYSSELNVNALLLGDSALYLCASSLRPTTYSNQPQHFGDGTRLSIL.